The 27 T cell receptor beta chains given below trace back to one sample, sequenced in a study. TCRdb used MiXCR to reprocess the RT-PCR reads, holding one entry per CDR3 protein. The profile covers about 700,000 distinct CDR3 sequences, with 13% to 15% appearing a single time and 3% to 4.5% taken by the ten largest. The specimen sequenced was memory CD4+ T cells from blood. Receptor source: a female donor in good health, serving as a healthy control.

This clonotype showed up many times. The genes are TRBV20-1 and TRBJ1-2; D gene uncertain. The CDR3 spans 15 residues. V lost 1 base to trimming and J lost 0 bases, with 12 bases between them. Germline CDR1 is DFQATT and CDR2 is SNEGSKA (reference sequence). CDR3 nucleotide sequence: TGCAGTGCTAGAGTACCGACCACCGCTAACTATGGCTACACCTTC. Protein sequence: CSARVPTTANYGYTF.

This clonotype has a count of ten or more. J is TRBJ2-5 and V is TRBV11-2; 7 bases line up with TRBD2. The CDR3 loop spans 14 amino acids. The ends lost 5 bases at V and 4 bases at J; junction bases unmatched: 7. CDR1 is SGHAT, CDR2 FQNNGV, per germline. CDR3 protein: CASSRGRGAETQYF. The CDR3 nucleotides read TGTGCCAGCAGCCGGGGGAGGGGCGCAGAGACCCAGTACTTC.

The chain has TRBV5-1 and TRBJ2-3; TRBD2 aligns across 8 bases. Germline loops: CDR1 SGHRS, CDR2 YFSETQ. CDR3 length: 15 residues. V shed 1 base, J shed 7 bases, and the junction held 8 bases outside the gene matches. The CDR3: CASSLYGLAGNTQYF. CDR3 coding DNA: TGCGCCAGCAGCTTGTATGGGTTAGCGGGAAATACGCAGTATTTT. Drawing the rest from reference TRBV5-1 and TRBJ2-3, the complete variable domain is KAGVTQTPRYLIKTRGQQVTLSCSPISGHRSVSWYQQTPGQGLQFLFEYFSETQRNKGNFPGRFSGRQFSNSRSEMNVSTLELGDSALYLCASSLYGLAGNTQYFGPGTRLTVL.

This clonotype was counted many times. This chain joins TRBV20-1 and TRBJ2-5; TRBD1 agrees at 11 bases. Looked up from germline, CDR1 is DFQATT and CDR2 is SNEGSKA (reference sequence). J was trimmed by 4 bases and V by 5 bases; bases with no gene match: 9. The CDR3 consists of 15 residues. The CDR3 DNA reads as TGCAGTGCTGCCCGGGACAGGGGGTTGTCAGAGACCCAGTACTTC. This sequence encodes CSAARDRGLSETQYF.

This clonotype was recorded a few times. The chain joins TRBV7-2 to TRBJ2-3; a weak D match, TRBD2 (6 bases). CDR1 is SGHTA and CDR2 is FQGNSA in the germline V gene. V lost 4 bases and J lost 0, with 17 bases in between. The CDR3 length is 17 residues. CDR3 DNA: TGTGCCAGCAGCTCCCCACGGGGGACCACTAGCACAGATACGCAGTATTTT. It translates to CASSSPRGTTSTDTQYF.

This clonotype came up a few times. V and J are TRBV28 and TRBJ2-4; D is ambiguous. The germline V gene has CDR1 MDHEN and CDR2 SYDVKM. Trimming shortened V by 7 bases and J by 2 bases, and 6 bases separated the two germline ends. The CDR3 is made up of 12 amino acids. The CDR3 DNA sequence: TGTGCCAGCAAAGATCCCAAAAACATTCAGTACTTC. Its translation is CASKDPKNIQYF.

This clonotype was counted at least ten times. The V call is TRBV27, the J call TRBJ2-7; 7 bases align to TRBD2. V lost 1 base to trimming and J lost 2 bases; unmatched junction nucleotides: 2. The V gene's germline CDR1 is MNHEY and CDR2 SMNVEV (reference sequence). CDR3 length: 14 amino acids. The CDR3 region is CASSLYGRPYEQYF. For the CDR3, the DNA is TGTGCCAGCAGTTTATACGGGAGGCCCTACGAGCAGTACTTC.

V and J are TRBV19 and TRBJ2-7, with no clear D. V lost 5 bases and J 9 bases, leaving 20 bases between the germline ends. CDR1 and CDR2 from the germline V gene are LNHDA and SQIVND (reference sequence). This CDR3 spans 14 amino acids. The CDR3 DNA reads TGTGCCAGTAGTCCCCAGGTAAAAGTCACGCGGCAGTACTTC. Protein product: CASSPQVKVTRQYF.

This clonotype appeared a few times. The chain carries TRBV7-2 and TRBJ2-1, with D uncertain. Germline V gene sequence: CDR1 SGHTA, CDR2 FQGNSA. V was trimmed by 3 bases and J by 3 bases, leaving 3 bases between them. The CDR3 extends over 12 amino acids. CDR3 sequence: CASSFFYNEQFF. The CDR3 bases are TGTGCCAGCAGCTTCTTCTACAATGAGCAGTTCTTC.

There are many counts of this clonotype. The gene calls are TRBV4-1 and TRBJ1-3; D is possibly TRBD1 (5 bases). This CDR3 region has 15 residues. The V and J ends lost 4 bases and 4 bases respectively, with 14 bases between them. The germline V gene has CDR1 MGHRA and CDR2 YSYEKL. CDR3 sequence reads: CASSPGRWIGNTIYF. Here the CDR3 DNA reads TGCGCCAGCAGCCCGGGACGCTGGATAGGAAACACCATATATTTT.

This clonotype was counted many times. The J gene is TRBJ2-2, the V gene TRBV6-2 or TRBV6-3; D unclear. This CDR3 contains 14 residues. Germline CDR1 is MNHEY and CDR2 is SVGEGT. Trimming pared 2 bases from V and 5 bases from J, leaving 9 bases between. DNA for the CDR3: TGTGCCAGCAGTTACCTCGGTTCTACCGGGGAGCTGTTTTTT. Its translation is CASSYLGSTGELFF.

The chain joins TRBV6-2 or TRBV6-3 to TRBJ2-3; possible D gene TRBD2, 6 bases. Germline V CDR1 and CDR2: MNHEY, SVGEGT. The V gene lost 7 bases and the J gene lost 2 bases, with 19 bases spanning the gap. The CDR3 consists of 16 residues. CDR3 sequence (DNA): TGTGCCAGCACCCGCGGCGTAGCGGCCCACACAGATACGCAGTATTTT. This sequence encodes CASTRGVAAHTDTQYF.

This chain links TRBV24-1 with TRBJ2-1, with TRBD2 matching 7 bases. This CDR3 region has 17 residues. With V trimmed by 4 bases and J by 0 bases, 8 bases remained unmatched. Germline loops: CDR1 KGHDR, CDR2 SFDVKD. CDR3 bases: TGTGCCACCAGTGACGTTAGCGGGTCGAGCTCCTACAATGAGCAGTTCTTC. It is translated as CATSDVSGSSSYNEQFF.

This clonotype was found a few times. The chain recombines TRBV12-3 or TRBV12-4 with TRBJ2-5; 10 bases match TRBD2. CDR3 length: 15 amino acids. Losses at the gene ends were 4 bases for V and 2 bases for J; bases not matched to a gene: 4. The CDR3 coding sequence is TGTGCCAGCAGTTCCTCTAGCGGGAGTCAAGAGACCCAGTACTTC. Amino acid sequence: CASSSSSGSQETQYF.

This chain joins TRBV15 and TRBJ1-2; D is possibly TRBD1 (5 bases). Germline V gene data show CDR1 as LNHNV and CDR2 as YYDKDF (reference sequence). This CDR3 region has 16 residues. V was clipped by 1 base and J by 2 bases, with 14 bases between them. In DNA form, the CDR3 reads TGTGCCACCAGCAGAGTACGGGACGTTGGAAACTATGGCTACACCTTC. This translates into CATSRVRDVGNYGYTF.

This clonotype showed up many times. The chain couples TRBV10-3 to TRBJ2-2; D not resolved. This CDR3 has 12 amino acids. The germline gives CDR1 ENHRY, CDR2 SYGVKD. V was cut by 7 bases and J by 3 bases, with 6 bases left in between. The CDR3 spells CAITGYTGELFF. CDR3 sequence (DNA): TGTGCCATCACAGGATACACCGGGGAGCTGTTTTTT.

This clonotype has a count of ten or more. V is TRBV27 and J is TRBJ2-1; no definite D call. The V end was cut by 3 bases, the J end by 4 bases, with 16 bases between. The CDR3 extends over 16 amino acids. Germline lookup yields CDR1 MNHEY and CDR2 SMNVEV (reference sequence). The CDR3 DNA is TGTGCCAGCAGTTTCGCGGCGACCCTACGATACAATGAGCAGTTCTTC. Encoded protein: CASSFAATLRYNEQFF.

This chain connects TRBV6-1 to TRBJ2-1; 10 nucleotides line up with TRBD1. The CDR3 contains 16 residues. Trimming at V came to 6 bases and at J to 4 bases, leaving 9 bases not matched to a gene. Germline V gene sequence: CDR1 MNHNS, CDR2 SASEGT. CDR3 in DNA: TGTGCCAGCAGGCGACAGGGGGCTATAGATTACAATGAGCAGTTCTTC. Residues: CASRRQGAIDYNEQFF.

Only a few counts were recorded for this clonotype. CDR3: CASSLEAGGPLSTDTQYF. Here the CDR3 DNA reads TGTGCCAGCAGCTTAGAGGCGGGGGGGCCTCTAAGCACAGATACGCAGTATTTT. This chain joins TRBV7-2 and TRBJ2-3; 9 bases are shared with TRBD2. Trimming at V came to 1 base and at J to 0 bases, leaving 8 bases not matched to a gene. Germline-derived CDR1 and CDR2 are SGHTA and FQGNSA. The CDR3 is 18 amino acids.

CDR3 region: CASSLSGVSDQPQHF. In DNA, the CDR3 is TGTGCCAGCAGCCTTTCGGGAGTCTCGGATCAGCCCCAGCATTTT. This chain connects TRBV7-2 to TRBJ1-5; D uncertain. CDR1 is SGHTA, CDR2 FQGNSA, per germline. The ends were cut back, 5 bases at V and 5 bases at J, with 16 bases in the middle. CDR3 length: 15 residues.

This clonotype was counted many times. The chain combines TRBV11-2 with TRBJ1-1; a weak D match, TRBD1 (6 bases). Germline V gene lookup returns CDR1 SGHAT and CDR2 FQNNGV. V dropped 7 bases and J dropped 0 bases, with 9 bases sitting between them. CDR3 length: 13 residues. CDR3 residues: CASTGQMNTEAFF. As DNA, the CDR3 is TGTGCCAGCACCGGACAGATGAACACTGAAGCTTTCTTT.

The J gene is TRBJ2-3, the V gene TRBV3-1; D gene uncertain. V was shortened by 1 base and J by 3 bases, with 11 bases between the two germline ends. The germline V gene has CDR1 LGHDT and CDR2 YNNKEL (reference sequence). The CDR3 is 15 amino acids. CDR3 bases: TGTGCCAGCAGCCAAGTGGGTCGTCGAACAGATACGCAGTATTTT. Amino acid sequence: CASSQVGRRTDTQYF.

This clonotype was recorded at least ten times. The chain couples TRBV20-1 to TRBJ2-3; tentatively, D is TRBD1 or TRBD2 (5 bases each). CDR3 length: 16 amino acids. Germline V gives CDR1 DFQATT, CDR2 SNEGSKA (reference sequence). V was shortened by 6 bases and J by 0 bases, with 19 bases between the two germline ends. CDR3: CSAVPRGGYSTDTQYF. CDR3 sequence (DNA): TGCAGTGCCGTCCCCCGGGGCGGGTACAGCACAGATACGCAGTATTTT.

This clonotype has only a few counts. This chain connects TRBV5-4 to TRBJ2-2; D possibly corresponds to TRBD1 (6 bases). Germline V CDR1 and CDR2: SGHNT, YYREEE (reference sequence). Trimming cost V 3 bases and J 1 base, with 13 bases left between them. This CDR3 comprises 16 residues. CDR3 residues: CASSSPPTGNTGELFF. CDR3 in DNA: TGTGCCAGCAGCTCGCCGCCGACAGGGAACACCGGGGAGCTGTTTTTT.

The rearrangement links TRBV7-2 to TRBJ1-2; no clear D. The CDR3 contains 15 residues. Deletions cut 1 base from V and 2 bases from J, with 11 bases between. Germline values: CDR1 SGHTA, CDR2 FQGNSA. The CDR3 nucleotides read TGTGCCAGCAGCTTAGACTTAGGTCAGAACTATGGCTACACCTTC. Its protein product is CASSLDLGQNYGYTF.

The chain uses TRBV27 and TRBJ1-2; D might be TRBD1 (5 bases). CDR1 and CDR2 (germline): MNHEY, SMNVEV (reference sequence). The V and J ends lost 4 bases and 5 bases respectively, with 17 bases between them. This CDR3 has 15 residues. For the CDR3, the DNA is TGTGCCAGCAGTTCGGGGCTTCACGGGGGTTATGGCTACACCTTC. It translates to CASSSGLHGGYGYTF.

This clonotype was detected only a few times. The CDR3 spells CSAPGRGTDTQYF. CDR3 nucleotide sequence: TGCAGTGCTCCGGGGAGGGGCACAGATACGCAGTATTTT. The V gene is TRBV20-1, the J gene TRBJ2-3, with TRBD2 matching over 7 bases. Germline assignment: CDR1 DFQATT and CDR2 SNEGSKA (reference sequence). V lost 5 bases to trimming and J lost 1 base; unmatched junction nucleotides: 3. The CDR3 covers 13 residues.